These 15 T cell receptor beta chains share one sample of origin, sequenced in a study of tumor and adjacent non-tumor tissue in lung cancer. TCRbeta libraries were built with three rounds of nested PCR, modified from ARM-PCR. One entry per CDR3 protein, called by TCRdb with MiXCR from the multiplex PCR reads. The sample carries roughly 76,000 distinct CDR3 sequences, 65% to 75% recorded once. The template was RNA from unsorted bulk tissue. Sample: lung tumor tissue. Receptors were obtained from a woman in her 70s with non-small cell lung cancer.

V usage is TRBV29-1 and J usage is TRBJ2-7, with a possible D match to TRBD2 (6 bases). Trimming removed 7 bases at V and 3 bases at J, with 16 bases between. Per the germline V gene, CDR1 is SQVTM and CDR2 is ANQGSEA. This CDR3 is 13 amino acids long. CDR3 DNA: TGCAGCGCGTCGAGGAGGGTCTACTACGAGCAGTACTTC. Translation: CSASRRVYYEQYF.

As concerns this clonotype: A much larger clonotype is one base distant, so this may be a read error. The J gene is TRBJ1-2, the V gene TRBV30; maybe TRBD1 (5 bases). The germline V gene has CDR1 GTSNPN and CDR2 SVGIG (reference sequence). The CDR3 length is 13 residues. V gave up 4 bases and J gave up 2 bases, with 11 bases separating them. Written as DNA, the CDR3 is TGTGCCTGGACGAGGGGTAGGAACTATGGCTACACCTTC. Protein: CAWTRGRNYGYTF.

On this clonotype itself: A much larger clone is a single base away; this may be a read error. Given the absence of the conserved phenylalanine or tryptophan at the CDR3 end, a read error is likely. The chain uses TRBV6-1 and TRBJ1-2, with a possible D match to TRBD1 (5 bases). The CDR3 is 14 amino acids. The V gene's germline CDR1 is MNHNS and CDR2 SASEGT. CDR3 protein: CASRHPGSGYAYTL. The CDR3 nucleotides read TGTGCCAGCAGACACCCAGGGAGTGGCTATGCCTACACCCTC.

This clonotype was counted once. At one end, the junction sequence differs from germline, possibly due to a read error. The chain joins TRBV5-1 to TRBJ2-3; no definite D call. CDR3 length: 14 residues. Per germline, CDR1 SGHRS and CDR2 YFSETQ. The chain's CDR3 is CVSSPLSSTDTRYF. CDR3 DNA: TGCGTCAGCAGCCCGTTAAGTTCCACAGATACGCGGTATTTT.

The chain recombines TRBV29-1 with TRBJ1-3, with D hard to call. In germline, CDR1 is SQVTM, CDR2 ANQGSEA. This CDR3 comprises 14 residues. V was clipped by 7 bases and J by 0 bases, with 13 bases between them. The CDR3 DNA reads TGCAGCGCGTCCGGGTCAGGCTCTGGAAACACCATATATTTT. Translation gives CSASGSGSGNTIYF.

This clonotype was seen more than once but under ten times. The chain uses TRBV15 and TRBJ2-5; no reliable D call. This CDR3 has 14 amino acids. CDR1 is LNHNV and CDR2 is YYDKDF in the germline V gene (reference sequence). The V end lost 0 bases, the J end lost 3 bases, and 8 bases lay between the germline ends. Here the CDR3 reads CATSRDGQKETQYF. The CDR3, as DNA: TGTGCCACCAGCAGAGATGGCCAGAAAGAGACCCAGTACTTC.

Comment on this clonotype: Its ends do not fully match the called genes, so a read error is possible. The rearrangement links TRBV4-1 to TRBJ1-1; unclear D gene. This CDR3 is 12 amino acids long. Germline V CDR1 and CDR2: MGHRA, YSYEKL. This chain's CDR3 is CASSQPYTGAYF. The CDR3 DNA follows: TGCGCCAGCAGCCAACCCTACACTGGAGCTTACTTT.

This clonotype showed up just once. A read error may be the cause here, since a much bigger clone is one base away. No conserved phenylalanine or tryptophan is present at the end of the CDR3, so a read error is the likely explanation. The CDR3 protein is CATTGPNTGELFS. CDR3 sequence (DNA): TGTGCCACCACCGGCCCGAACACCGGGGAGCTGTTTTCT. The chain employs TRBV24-1 and TRBJ2-2; D call uncertain. The CDR3 has 13 residues. CDR1 and CDR2 from the germline V gene are KGHDR and SFDVKD. V lost 8 bases, J lost 0 bases, and 6 bases lay in between.

This clonotype is a singleton in its sample. One junction end disagrees with the germline gene, perhaps due to a read error. J is TRBJ2-3 and V is TRBV20-1; D uncertain. The CDR3 runs 14 residues. CDR1 DFQATT and CDR2 SNEGSKA come from the germline V gene (reference sequence). The CDR3 sequence: CSARASLKGDTQYF. Here the CDR3 DNA reads TGCAGTGCTAGAGCCAGCCTAAAGGGCGATACGCAGTACTTT.

Points on this clonotype: The junction does not match germline at one end; this may be a read error. The chain joins TRBV11-3 to TRBJ2-7; 12 bases are shared with TRBD1. The CDR3 is 16 residues long. The germline V gene encodes CDR1 SGHNT and CDR2 YENEEA. The CDR3 reads CANSSGQGASSYEQYF. For the CDR3, the DNA is TGTGCCAACAGTTCGGGACAGGGGGCCTCCTCCTACGAGCAGTATTTC.

Turning to this clonotype: A much larger clone differs by one base, so this may be a read error. The chain recombines TRBV20-1 with TRBJ2-3; D uncertain. With 6 bases removed from V and 0 bases from J, the gap between germline ends came to 13 bases. CDR1 is DFQATT and CDR2 is SNEGSKA in the germline V gene (reference sequence). CDR3 length: 14 amino acids. The CDR3 reads CSAPRTYSTDTQYF. CDR3 DNA sequence: TGCAGTGCCCCGCGAACGTACAGCACAGATACGCAGTATTTT.

This clonotype has a single count. This rearrangement joins TRBV11-2 to TRBJ1-3; 9 nucleotides align to TRBD1. Germline V gene sequence: CDR1 SGHAT, CDR2 FQNNGV. This CDR3 is built from 15 residues. The CDR3 loop reads CVRSARQGAGNTIYF. CDR3 nucleotide sequence: TGTGTCAGAAGCGCGCGACAGGGGGCTGGAAACACCATATATTTT.

The rearrangement uses TRBV5-4 and TRBJ2-2, with D possibly TRBD1 on 6 matching bases. V was pared by 6 bases and J by 0 bases, with 12 bases between. The CDR3 runs to 15 residues. Germline-derived CDR1 and CDR2 are SGHNT and YYREEE (reference sequence). The CDR3 is CASNLGHTNTGELFF. As DNA, the CDR3 is TGTGCCAGCAACCTGGGACATACGAACACCGGGGAGCTGTTTTTT.

This rearrangement joins TRBV21-1 to TRBJ2-6; TRBD1, as called in the table, went unchecked against the DNA. TRBV21-1 is a pseudogene segment. This CDR3 has 19 residues. The CDR3 DNA reads as TGTGCCAGCAGCGAATCCGGGCCGCCCCCCAACTCTGGGGCCAACGCCCTGACTTTC. Its protein is CASSESGPPPNSGANALTF.

Comment on this clonotype: One junction end disagrees with the germline gene, perhaps due to a read error. The J gene is TRBJ2-6, the V gene TRBV12-3 or TRBV12-4; 7 nucleotides line up with TRBD2. This CDR3 comprises 18 residues. DNA of the CDR3: TGCGCCAGCACCCTCCGACTAGCAGGCTCGGGATGGACCAACGTCCTGACTTTC. This gives the protein CASTLRLAGSGWTNVLTF.